One sample yielded the 24 T cell receptor beta chains listed below, sequenced in a study of blood T cell repertoires in COVID-19. Sequencing was performed with immunoSEQ multiplex PCR; in TCRdb, only in-frame clones are kept and a portion is missing. The table shows 95,000 to 150,000 clones, with about 82% occurring only once. Sequencing input: peripheral blood. These receptors were collected from a human donor in a cohort sampled during active COVID-19.

The V gene is TRBV19, the J gene TRBJ1-1, with D possibly TRBD1 on 6 matching bases. This CDR3 spans 16 amino acids. V was cut by 6 bases and J by 0 bases, with 17 bases left in between. CDR1 and CDR2 from the germline V gene are LNHDA and SQIVND (reference sequence). The CDR3 DNA reads TGTGCCAGTAGAACCACAGGGAGAGGGGTGAACACTGAAGCTTTCTTT. This encodes CASRTTGRGVNTEAFF.

The chain recombines TRBV6-5 with TRBJ2-7, with no clear D. The CDR3 runs 16 residues. Germline V gene data show CDR1 as MNHEY and CDR2 as SVGAGI. V was clipped by 0 bases and J by 2 bases, with 14 bases between them. CDR3 DNA sequence: TGTGCCAGCAGTTACTCCCCCGGCAGGCCAACCTACGAGCAGTACTTC. The encoded protein is CASSYSPGRPTYEQYF.

V and J are TRBV19 and TRBJ1-1; tentative D call: TRBD1 (6 bases). Germline values: CDR1 LNHDA, CDR2 SQIVND (reference sequence). Trimming removed 7 bases from V and 2 bases from J, with 14 bases in between. This CDR3 has 14 amino acids. This chain's CDR3 is CASKKAGVNTEAFF. CDR3 DNA sequence: TGTGCCAGTAAGAAGGCAGGGGTCAACACTGAAGCTTTCTTT.

This clone was recorded only once. The chain employs TRBV20-1 and TRBJ2-1, with 11 bases lining up with TRBD2. Germline V CDR1 and CDR2: DFQATT, SNEGSKA (reference sequence). After removal of 3 bases from V and 8 bases from J, the junction contained 15 bases not matched to a gene. The CDR3 is 17 amino acids. CDR3 sequence: CSASSSGRASSFDEQFF. The CDR3 bases are TGCAGTGCTAGTAGTAGCGGGAGGGCCTCTTCATTCGATGAGCAGTTCTTC.

This chain uses TRBV12-5 with TRBJ2-7, with D uncertain. V was trimmed by 6 bases and J by 3 bases, leaving 9 bases between them. Germline V CDR1 and CDR2: LGHNT, FRNRAP. The CDR3 extends over 12 amino acids. CDR3 sequence (DNA): TGTGCTAGTGGCCTGGGCCGCTACGAGCAGTACTTC. This codes for CASGLGRYEQYF. The variable domain in full, completed from reference TRBV12-5 and TRBJ2-7, reads DARVTQTPRHKVTEMGQEVTMRCQPILGHNTVFWYRQTMMQGLELLAYFRNRAPLDDSGMPKDRFSAEMPDATLATLKIQPSEPRDSAVYFCASGLGRYEQYFGPGTRLTVT.

J is TRBJ2-1 and V is TRBV6-2 or TRBV6-3; 7 bases match TRBD2. This CDR3 spans 16 amino acids. V lost 0 bases to trimming and J lost 5 bases; unmatched junction nucleotides: 7. The germline V gene encodes CDR1 MNHEY and CDR2 SVGEGT. In nucleotides, the CDR3 is TGTGCCAGCAGTTACTCCCGACTAGCTAGGAACAATGAGCAGTTCTTC. This gives the protein CASSYSRLARNNEQFF.

This chain uses TRBV9 with TRBJ2-2; the match to TRBD1 covers 7 bases. The germline V gene encodes CDR1 SGDLS and CDR2 YYNGEE. CDR3 length equals 13 residues. The trim removed 3 bases at V and 7 bases at J, leaving 3 bases unmatched. As DNA, the CDR3 is TGTGCCAGCAGCGGTAGACAGGGCGGGGAGCTGTTTTTT. It specifies CASSGRQGGELFF.

This clone was found once. The chain employs TRBV15 and TRBJ2-5; TRBD2 agrees at 10 bases. The V gene's germline CDR1 is LNHNV and CDR2 YYDKDF (reference sequence). This CDR3 has 18 residues. The J segment lost 7 bases and the V segment lost 0 bases, leaving 14 bases of the junction unmatched. The CDR3 spells CATSRDFGTSVTGGTQYF. CDR3 in DNA: TGTGCCACCAGCAGAGATTTCGGGACTAGCGTTACGGGCGGGACCCAGTACTTC.

This clone was detected once. V is TRBV28 and J is TRBJ2-1; the D gene is possibly TRBD2 (6 bases). The CDR3 contains 16 residues. V lost 4 bases and J lost 0, with 13 bases in between. Germline values: CDR1 MDHEN, CDR2 SYDVKM. CDR3 region: CASSSPSASSYNEQFF. The DNA for the CDR3 is TGTGCCAGCAGTTCCCCTAGCGCAAGCTCCTACAATGAGCAGTTCTTC.

The V gene is TRBV12-5, the J gene TRBJ1-3, with 7 bases matching TRBD1. J lost 6 bases, V lost 2 bases, and 4 bases had no gene match. In germline, CDR1 is LGHNT, CDR2 FRNRAP. There are 14 residues in the CDR3. CDR3 residues: CASGLNRGKNTIYF. CDR3 nucleotides: TGTGCTAGTGGTTTGAACAGGGGAAAAAACACCATATATTTT.

This chain connects TRBV7-6 to TRBJ1-1, with D possibly being TRBD1 (5 bases). The ends were cut back, 1 base at V and 3 bases at J, with 6 bases in the middle. The CDR3 runs to 13 residues. Per the germline V gene, CDR1 is SGHVS and CDR2 is FNYEAQ. CDR3 sequence: CASSLGQYTEAFF. CDR3 sequence (DNA): TGTGCCAGCAGCTTAGGACAGTACACTGAAGCTTTCTTT.

The CDR3 DNA follows: TGTGCCAGCAGCCGCCAACCGGGACAGGTGGATGAAAAACTGTTTTTT. Its protein is CASSRQPGQVDEKLFF. The rearrangement joins TRBV5-8 to TRBJ1-4; 8 bases are shared with TRBD1. Germline trimming cut 4 bases from V and 6 bases from J; bases unmatched to any gene: 11. From germline, CDR1 is SGHTS and CDR2 YDEGEE. This CDR3 is 16 amino acids long.

V and J are TRBV7-3 and TRBJ1-3; 9 nucleotides align to TRBD1. CDR3 size: 16 residues. V shed 0 bases, J shed 3 bases, and the junction held 3 bases outside the gene matches. Per germline, CDR1 SGHTA and CDR2 FQGTGA. CDR3 nucleotides: TGTGCCAGCAGCTTAACGGGACAGGGAAATGGAAACACCATATATTTT. Encoded protein: CASSLTGQGNGNTIYF.

The chain uses TRBV7-9 and TRBJ1-2; no firm D call. Looked up from germline, CDR1 is SEHNR and CDR2 is FQNEAQ (reference sequence). CDR3 length: 11 amino acids. V lost 5 bases and J 4 bases, leaving 5 bases between the germline ends. The CDR3 coding sequence is TGTGCCAGCAGCCGGGGCTATGGCTACACCTTC. Encoded protein: CASSRGYGYTF.

Written as DNA, the CDR3 is TGTGCCAGCAGTTCACCGGGCGGGAGCTCCTACGAGCAGTACTTC. It yields the protein CASSSPGGSSYEQYF. V gene TRBV28 combines with J gene TRBJ2-7; 7 bases align to TRBD2. From germline, CDR1 is MDHEN and CDR2 SYDVKM. With 4 bases clipped from V and 0 bases from J, the junction kept 6 bases outside the gene matches. The CDR3 length is 15 residues. The whole variable domain, remainder taken from reference TRBV28 and TRBJ2-7, is DVKVTQSSRYLVKRTGEKVFLECVQDMDHENMFWYRQDPGLGLRLIYFSYDVKMKEKGDIPEGYSVSREKKERFSLILESASTNQTSMYLCASSSPGGSSYEQYFGPGTRLTVT.

The chain has TRBV19 and TRBJ1-2; no firm D call. This CDR3 is 14 amino acids long. Germline V gene lookup returns CDR1 LNHDA and CDR2 SQIVND (reference sequence). V gave up 3 bases and J gave up 7 bases, with 15 bases separating them. CDR3 region: CASSISLSLGGYTF. In DNA, the CDR3 is TGTGCCAGTAGTATCTCCCTAAGCCTAGGTGGCTACACCTTC.

The chain couples TRBV14 to TRBJ1-1; the match to TRBD1 covers 7 bases. The CDR3 covers 17 residues. The germline V gene has CDR1 SGHDN and CDR2 FVKESK. The V gene end was trimmed by 1 base and the J gene end by 0 bases; junction bases not matched to a gene: 8. The CDR3 DNA reads as TGTGCCAGCAGCCAAGTCCGACAGGGACTCATGAACACTGAAGCTTTCTTT. As protein: CASSQVRQGLMNTEAFF.

V is TRBV5-6 and J is TRBJ2-5; no reliable D call. V was clipped by 0 bases and J by 5 bases, with 5 bases between them. From germline, CDR1 is SGHDT and CDR2 YYEEEE. The CDR3 contains 12 residues. CDR3 residues: CASSLGSETQYF. CDR3 DNA sequence: TGTGCCAGCAGCTTGGGGAGTGAGACCCAGTACTTC.

The chain employs TRBV7-3 and TRBJ2-3, with D tentatively TRBD2 (5 bases). The ends were cut back, 6 bases at V and 6 bases at J, with 10 bases in the middle. CDR3 size: 12 residues. CDR1 and CDR2 (germline): SGHTA, FQGTGA. Here the CDR3 reads CASSLLGDTQYF. In nucleotides, the CDR3 is TGTGCCAGCAGTCTACTAGGGGATACGCAGTATTTT.

The V gene is TRBV15, the J gene TRBJ2-1, with TRBD2 matching over 10 bases. The CDR3 contains 19 residues. CDR1 and CDR2 (germline): LNHNV, YYDKDF (reference sequence). Trimming at V came to 3 bases and at J to 0 bases, leaving 11 bases not matched to a gene. CDR3 DNA: TGTGCCACCAGCAGGCCTCAGACTAGCGGGCTCCCCTCCTACAATGAGCAGTTCTTC. Translation gives CATSRPQTSGLPSYNEQFF. Together with reference TRBV15 and TRBJ2-1, the CDR3 gives the full variable domain: DAMVIQNPRYQVTQFGKPVTLSCSQTLNHNVMYWYQQKSSQAPKLLFHYYDKDFNNEADTPDNFQSRRPNTSFCFLDIRSPGLGDTAMYLCATSRPQTSGLPSYNEQFFGPGTRLTVL.

The rearrangement links TRBV7-2 to TRBJ2-7; TRBD2 aligns across 11 bases. The J segment lost 4 bases and the V segment lost 1 base, leaving 9 bases of the junction unmatched. The germline V gene has CDR1 SGHTA and CDR2 FQGNSA. The CDR3 spans 17 residues. CDR3 protein: CASSLDLTSGSRYEQYF. As DNA, the CDR3 is TGTGCCAGCAGCTTAGACCTAACTAGCGGGAGTAGGTACGAGCAGTACTTC.

The gene calls are TRBV2 and TRBJ1-5; D gene unclear. The CDR3 totals 17 residues. Germline V lookup: CDR1 SNHLY, CDR2 FYNNEI. V lost 0 bases, J lost 7 bases, and 19 bases lay in between. The chain's CDR3 is CASSEAATALSGQPQHF. CDR3 in DNA: TGTGCCAGCAGTGAAGCGGCAACAGCCTTAAGTGGGCAGCCCCAGCATTTT. Combining the CDR3 with reference TRBV2 and TRBJ1-5 gives the whole variable domain EPEVTQTPSHQVTQMGQEVILRCVPISNHLYFYWYRQILGQKVEFLVSFYNNEISEKSEIFDDQFSVERPDGSNFTLKIRSTKLEDSAMYFCASSEAATALSGQPQHFGDGTRLSIL.

This rearrangement joins TRBV28 to TRBJ2-7, with D possibly being TRBD2 (7 bases). This CDR3 is 14 amino acids long. Germline V gene lookup returns CDR1 MDHEN and CDR2 SYDVKM. V was pared by 9 bases and J by 6 bases, with 21 bases between. CDR3 sequence reads: CASSRGGSLGEQYF. As DNA, the CDR3 is TGTGCCAGTAGCAGGGGCGGGAGCTTAGGCGAGCAGTACTTC.

This clone showed up just a few times. The chain links TRBV7-9 to TRBJ2-1; no definite D call. V was clipped by 4 bases and J by 0 bases, with 16 bases between them. Per germline, CDR1 SEHNR and CDR2 FQNEAQ (reference sequence). The CDR3 sequence is 17 residues long. The CDR3 nucleotides are TGTGCCAGCAGCTCCAGTACTGACCGGAGCTCCTACAATGAGCAGTTCTTC. Its translation: CASSSSTDRSSYNEQFF.